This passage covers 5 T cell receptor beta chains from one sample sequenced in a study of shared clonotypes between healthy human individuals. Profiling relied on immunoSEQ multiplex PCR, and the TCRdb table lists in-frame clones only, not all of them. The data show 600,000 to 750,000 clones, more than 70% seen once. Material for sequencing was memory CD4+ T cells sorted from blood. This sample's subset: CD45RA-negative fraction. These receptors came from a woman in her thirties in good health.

The CDR3 sequence: CASSHLTEAFF. The CDR3 DNA is TGTGCCAGCAGCCACCTCACTGAAGCTTTCTTT. The chain joins TRBV6-5 to TRBJ1-1; D is unresolved. With 6 bases removed from V and 4 bases from J, the gap between germline ends came to 6 bases. The germline V gene encodes CDR1 MNHEY and CDR2 SVGAGI. The CDR3 extends over 11 amino acids.

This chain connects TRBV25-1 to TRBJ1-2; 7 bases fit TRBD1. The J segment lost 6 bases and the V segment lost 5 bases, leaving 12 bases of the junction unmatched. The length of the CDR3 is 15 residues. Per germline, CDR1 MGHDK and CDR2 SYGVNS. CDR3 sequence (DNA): TGTGCCAGCAGTTCACCCTCCCGGGACAGCAATGGCTACACCTTC. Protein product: CASSSPSRDSNGYTF.

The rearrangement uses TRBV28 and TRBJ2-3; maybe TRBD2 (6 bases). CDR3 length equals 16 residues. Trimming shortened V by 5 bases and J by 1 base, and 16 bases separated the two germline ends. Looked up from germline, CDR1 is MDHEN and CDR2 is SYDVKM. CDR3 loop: CASSVYWGGGTDTQYF. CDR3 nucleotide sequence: TGTGCCAGCAGTGTTTACTGGGGAGGCGGCACAGATACGCAGTATTTT. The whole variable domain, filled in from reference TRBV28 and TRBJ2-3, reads DVKVTQSSRYLVKRTGEKVFLECVQDMDHENMFWYRQDPGLGLRLIYFSYDVKMKEKGDIPEGYSVSREKKERFSLILESASTNQTSMYLCASSVYWGGGTDTQYFGPGTRLTVL.

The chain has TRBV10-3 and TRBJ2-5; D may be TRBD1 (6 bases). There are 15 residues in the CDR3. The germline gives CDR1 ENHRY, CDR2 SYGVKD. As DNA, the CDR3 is TGTGACGTCAGATTTTTCGGGACATGTGCGGAGACCCAGTACTTC. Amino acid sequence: CDVRFFGTCAETQYF.

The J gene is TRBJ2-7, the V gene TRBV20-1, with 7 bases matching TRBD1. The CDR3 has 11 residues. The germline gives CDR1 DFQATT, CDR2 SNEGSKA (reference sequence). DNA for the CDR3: TGCAGCTACAGGGGAGCCTACGAGCAGTACTTC. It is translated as CSYRGAYEQYF.